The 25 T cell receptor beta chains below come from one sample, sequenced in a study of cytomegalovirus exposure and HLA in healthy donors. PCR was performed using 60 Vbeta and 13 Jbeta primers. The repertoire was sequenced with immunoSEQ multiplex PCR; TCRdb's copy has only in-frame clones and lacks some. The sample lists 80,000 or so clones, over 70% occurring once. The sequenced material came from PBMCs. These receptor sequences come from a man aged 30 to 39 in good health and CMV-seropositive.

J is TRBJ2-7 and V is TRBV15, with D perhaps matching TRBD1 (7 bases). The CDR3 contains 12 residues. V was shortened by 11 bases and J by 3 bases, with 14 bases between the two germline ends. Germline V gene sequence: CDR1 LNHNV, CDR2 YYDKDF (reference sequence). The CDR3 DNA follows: TGTGCCCCGGGGGACAGCAACTACGAGCAGTACTTC. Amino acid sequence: CAPGDSNYEQYF. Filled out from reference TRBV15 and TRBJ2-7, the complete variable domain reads DAMVIQNPRYQVTQFGKPVTLSCSQTLNHNVMYWYQQKSSQAPKLLFHYYDKDFNNEADTPDNFQSRRPNTSFCFLDIRSPGLGDTAMYLCAPGDSNYEQYFGPGTRLTVT.

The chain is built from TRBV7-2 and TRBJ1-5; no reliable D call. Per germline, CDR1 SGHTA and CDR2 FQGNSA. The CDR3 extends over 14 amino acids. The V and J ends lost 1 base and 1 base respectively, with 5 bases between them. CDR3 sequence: CASSLGLSNQPQHF. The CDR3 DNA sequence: TGTGCCAGCAGCTTAGGTCTCAGCAATCAGCCCCAGCATTTT. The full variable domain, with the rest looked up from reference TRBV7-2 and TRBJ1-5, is GAGVSQSPSNKVTEKGKDVELRCDPISGHTALYWYRQSLGQGLEFLIYFQGNSAPDKSGLPSDRFSAERTGGSVSTLTIQRTQQEDSAVYLCASSLGLSNQPQHFGDGTRLSIL.

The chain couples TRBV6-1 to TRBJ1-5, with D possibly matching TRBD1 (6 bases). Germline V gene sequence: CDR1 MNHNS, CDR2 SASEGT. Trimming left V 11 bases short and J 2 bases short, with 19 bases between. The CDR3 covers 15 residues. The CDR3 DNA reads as TGTGCCCGCCCTCAGGACAGAGGTGGCAATCAGCCCCAGCATTTT. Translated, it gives CARPQDRGGNQPQHF.

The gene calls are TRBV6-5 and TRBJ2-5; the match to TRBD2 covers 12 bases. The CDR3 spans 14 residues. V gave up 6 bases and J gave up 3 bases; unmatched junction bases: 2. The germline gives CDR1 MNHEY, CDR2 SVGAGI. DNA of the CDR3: TGTGCCAGCAGCGGACTAGCGGGGAAAGAGACCCAGTACTTC. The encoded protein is CASSGLAGKETQYF.

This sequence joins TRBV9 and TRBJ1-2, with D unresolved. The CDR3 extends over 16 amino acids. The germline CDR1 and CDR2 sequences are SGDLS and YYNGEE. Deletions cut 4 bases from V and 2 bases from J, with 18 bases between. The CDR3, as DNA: TGTGCCAGCAGCACCCGCGGGCCAACGGGGAACTATGGCTACACCTTC. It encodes CASSTRGPTGNYGYTF.

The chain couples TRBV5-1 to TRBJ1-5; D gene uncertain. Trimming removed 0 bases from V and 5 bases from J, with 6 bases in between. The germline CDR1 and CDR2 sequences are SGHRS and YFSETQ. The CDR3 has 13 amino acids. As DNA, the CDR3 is TGCGCCAGCAGCTTGGCCCTAGATCAGCCCCAGCATTTT. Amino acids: CASSLALDQPQHF. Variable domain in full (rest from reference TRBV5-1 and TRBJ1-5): KAGVTQTPRYLIKTRGQQVTLSCSPISGHRSVSWYQQTPGQGLQFLFEYFSETQRNKGNFPGRFSGRQFSNSRSEMNVSTLELGDSALYLCASSLALDQPQHFGDGTRLSIL.

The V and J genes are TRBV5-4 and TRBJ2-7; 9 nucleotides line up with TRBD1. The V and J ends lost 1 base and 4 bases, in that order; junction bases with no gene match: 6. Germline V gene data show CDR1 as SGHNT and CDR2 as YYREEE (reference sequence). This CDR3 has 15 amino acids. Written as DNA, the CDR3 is TGTGCCAGCAGCTTGAACAGGGGGCATTGGTACGAGCAGTACTTC. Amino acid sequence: CASSLNRGHWYEQYF.

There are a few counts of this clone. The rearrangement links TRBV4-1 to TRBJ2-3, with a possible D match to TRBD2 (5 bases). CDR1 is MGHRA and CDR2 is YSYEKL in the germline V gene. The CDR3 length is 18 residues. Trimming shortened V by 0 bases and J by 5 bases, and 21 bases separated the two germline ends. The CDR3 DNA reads TGCGCCAGCAGCCAAGAAGGTGCTAGCCCCCGATTGGGAGATACGCAGTATTTT. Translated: CASSQEGASPRLGDTQYF.

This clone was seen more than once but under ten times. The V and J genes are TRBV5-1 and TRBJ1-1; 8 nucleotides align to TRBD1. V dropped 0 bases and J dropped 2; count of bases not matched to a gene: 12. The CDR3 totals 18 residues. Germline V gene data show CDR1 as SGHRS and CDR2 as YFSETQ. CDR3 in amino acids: CASSLDLDRASKNTEAFF. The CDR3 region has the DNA TGCGCCAGCAGCTTGGATTTGGACAGGGCGTCGAAAAACACTGAAGCTTTCTTT.

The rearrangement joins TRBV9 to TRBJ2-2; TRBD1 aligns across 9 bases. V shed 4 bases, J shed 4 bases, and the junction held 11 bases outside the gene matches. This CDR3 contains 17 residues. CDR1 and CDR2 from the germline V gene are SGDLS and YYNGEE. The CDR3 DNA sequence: TGTGCCAGCAGCCCACCTTGGGGACAGGGCCTCACCGGGGAGCTGTTTTTT. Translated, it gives CASSPPWGQGLTGELFF.

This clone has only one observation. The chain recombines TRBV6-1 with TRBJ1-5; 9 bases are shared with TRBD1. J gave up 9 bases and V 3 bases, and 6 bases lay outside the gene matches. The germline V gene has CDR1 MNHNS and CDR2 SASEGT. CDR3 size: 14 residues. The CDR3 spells CASSDLGQGSPQHF. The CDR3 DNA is TGTGCCAGCAGTGATCTGGGACAGGGATCGCCCCAGCATTTT.

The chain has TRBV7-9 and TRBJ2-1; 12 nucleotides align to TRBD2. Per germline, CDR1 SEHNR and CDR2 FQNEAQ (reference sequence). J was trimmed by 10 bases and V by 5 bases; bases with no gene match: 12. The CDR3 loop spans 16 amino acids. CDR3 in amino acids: CASSPPLAGGPREQFF. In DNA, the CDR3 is TGTGCCAGCAGCCCCCCCCTAGCGGGGGGGCCGAGGGAGCAGTTCTTC.

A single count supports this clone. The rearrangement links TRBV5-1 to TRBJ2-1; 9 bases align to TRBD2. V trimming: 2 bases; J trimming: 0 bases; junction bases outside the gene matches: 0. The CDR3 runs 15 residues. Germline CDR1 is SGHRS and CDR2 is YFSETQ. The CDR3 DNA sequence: TGCGCCAGCAGCTTTAGCGGGAGCTCCTACAATGAGCAGTTCTTC. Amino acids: CASSFSGSSYNEQFF. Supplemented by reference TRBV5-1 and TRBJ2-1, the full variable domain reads KAGVTQTPRYLIKTRGQQVTLSCSPISGHRSVSWYQQTPGQGLQFLFEYFSETQRNKGNFPGRFSGRQFSNSRSEMNVSTLELGDSALYLCASSFSGSSYNEQFFGPGTRLTVL.

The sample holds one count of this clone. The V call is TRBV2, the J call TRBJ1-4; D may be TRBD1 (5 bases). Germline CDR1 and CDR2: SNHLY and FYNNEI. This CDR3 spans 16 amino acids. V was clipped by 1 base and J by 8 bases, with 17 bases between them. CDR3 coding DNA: TGTGCCAGCAGTGAAGAAGGGTCAGGGTTAAGGGAAAAACTGTTTTTT. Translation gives CASSEEGSGLREKLFF.

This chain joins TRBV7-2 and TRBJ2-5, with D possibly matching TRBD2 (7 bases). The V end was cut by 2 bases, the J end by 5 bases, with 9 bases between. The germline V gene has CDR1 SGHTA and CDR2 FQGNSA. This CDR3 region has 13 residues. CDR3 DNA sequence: TGTGCCAGCAGCTTAAGGGGGGGGGAGACCCAGTACTTC. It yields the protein CASSLRGGETQYF.

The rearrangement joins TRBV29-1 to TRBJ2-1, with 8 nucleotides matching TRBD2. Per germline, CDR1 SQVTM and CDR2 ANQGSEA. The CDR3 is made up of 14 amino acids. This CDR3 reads CSGRGTSSYNEQFF. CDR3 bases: TGCAGTGGGAGGGGGACTAGTTCCTACAATGAGCAGTTCTTC.

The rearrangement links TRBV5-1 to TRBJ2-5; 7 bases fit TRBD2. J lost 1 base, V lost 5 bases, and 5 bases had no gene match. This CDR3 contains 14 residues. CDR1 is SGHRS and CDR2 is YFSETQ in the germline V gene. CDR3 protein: CASSFWGGQETQYF. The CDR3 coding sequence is TGCGCCAGCAGTTTTTGGGGGGGCCAAGAGACCCAGTACTTC.

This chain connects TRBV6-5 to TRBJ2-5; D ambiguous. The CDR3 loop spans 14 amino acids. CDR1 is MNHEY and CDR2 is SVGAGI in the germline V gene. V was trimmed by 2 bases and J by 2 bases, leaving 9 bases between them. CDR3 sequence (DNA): TGTGCCAGCAGTTACGGCAGGATGCAAGAGACCCAGTACTTC. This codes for CASSYGRMQETQYF.

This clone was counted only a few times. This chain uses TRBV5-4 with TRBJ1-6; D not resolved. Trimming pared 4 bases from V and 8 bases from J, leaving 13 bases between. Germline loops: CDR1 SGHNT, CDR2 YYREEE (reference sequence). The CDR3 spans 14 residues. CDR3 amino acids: CASSPGDGYSPLHF. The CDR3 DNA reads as TGTGCCAGCAGCCCGGGAGACGGATATTCACCCCTCCACTTT.

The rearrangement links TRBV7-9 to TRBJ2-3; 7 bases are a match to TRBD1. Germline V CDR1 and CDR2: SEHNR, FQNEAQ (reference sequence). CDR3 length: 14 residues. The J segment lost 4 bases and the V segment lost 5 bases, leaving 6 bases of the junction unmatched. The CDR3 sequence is CASSPIGGSDTQYF. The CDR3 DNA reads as TGTGCCAGCAGCCCCATAGGGGGCTCAGATACGCAGTATTTT.

DNA of the CDR3: TGTGCCAGCAGCTTAGAGTTCGGGGGGACGCAGTATTTT. This gives the protein CASSLEFGGTQYF. The chain employs TRBV7-3 and TRBJ2-3, with 7 bases aligning to TRBD2. V was pared by 2 bases and J by 9 bases, with 5 bases of the junction left unmatched. This CDR3 contains 13 residues. Germline lookup yields CDR1 SGHTA and CDR2 FQGTGA.

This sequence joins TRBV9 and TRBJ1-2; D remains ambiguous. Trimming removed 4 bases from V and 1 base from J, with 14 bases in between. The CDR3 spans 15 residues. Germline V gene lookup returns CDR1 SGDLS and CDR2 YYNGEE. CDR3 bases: TGTGCCAGCAGCCCGACGGCGGGGAGTAACTATGGCTACACCTTC. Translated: CASSPTAGSNYGYTF.

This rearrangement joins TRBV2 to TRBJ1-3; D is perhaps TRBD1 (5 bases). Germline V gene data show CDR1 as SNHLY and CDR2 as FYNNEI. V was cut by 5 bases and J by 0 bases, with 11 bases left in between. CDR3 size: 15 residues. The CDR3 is CASSLQGVSGNTIYF. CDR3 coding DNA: TGTGCCAGCAGTTTGCAGGGCGTCTCTGGAAACACCATATATTTT.

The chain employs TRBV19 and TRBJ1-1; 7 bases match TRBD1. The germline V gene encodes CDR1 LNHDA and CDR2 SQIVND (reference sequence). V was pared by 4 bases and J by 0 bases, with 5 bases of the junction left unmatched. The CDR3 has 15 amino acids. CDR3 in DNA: TGTGCCAGTAGTACAAAGACAGGGCTGAACACTGAAGCTTTCTTT. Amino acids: CASSTKTGLNTEAFF.

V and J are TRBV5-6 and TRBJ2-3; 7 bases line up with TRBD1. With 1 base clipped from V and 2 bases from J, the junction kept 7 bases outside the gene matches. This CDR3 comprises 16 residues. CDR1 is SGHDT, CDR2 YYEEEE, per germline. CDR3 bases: TGTGCCAGCAGCTTGTGGCTGGGACAGTACACAGATACGCAGTATTTT. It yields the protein CASSLWLGQYTDTQYF.